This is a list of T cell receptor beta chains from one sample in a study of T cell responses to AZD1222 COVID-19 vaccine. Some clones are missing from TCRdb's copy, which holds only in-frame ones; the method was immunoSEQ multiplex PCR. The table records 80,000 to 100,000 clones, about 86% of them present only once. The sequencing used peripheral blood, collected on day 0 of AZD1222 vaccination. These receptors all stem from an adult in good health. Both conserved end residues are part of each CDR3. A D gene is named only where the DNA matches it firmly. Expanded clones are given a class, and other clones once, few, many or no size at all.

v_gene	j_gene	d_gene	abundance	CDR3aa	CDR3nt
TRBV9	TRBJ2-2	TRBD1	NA	CASSVALGDRGNGELFF	TGTGCCAGCAGCGTAGCTCTGGGGGACAGGGGAAACGGGGAGCTGTTTTTT
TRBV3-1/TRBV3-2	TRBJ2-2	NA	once	CASSQRELRDPSRLTGELFF	TGTGCCAGCAGCCAGAGGGAACTCCGGGACCCAAGTAGGTTGACCGGGGAGCTGTTTTTT
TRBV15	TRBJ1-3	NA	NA	CATSRDSLRGNTIYF	TGTGCCACCAGCAGAGATTCATTGCGAGGAAACACCATATATTTT
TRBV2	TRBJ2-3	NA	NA	CASSERGTDTQYF	TGTGCCAGCAGTGAAAGGGGCACAGATACGCAGTATTTT
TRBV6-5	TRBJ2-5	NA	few	CASSYGWEETQYF	TGTGCCAGCAGTTACGGCTGGGAAGAGACCCAGTACTTC
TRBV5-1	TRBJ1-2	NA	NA	CASSLEGGGYGYTF	TGCGCCAGCAGCTTGGAGGGGGGAGGTTATGGCTACACCTTC
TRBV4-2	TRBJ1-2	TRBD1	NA	CASSQDQRGQGDGYTF	TGTGCCAGCAGCCAAGATCAAAGGGGACAGGGGGATGGCTACACCTTC
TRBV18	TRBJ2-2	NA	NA	CASSGTVNTGELFF	TGTGCCAGCTCAGGGACGGTAAACACCGGGGAGCTGTTTTTT
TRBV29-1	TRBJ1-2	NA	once	CSVETAYGYTF	TGCAGCGTTGAGACAGCATATGGCTACACCTTC
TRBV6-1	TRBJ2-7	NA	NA	CASSETGAVVQYF	TGTGCCAGCAGTGAAACTGGGGCGGTAGTGCAGTACTTC
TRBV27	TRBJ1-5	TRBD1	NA	CASSLTGGNQPQHF	TGTGCCAGCAGTTTGACAGGGGGCAATCAGCCCCAGCATTTT
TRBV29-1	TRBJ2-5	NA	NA	CSASGVPQETQYF	TGCAGCGCCTCAGGGGTCCCCCAAGAGACCCAGTACTTC
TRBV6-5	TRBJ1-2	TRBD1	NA	CASSLDRGIYGYTF	TGTGCCAGCAGCCTCGACAGGGGTATATATGGCTACACCTTC
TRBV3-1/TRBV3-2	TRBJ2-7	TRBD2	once	CASSDTGTSGSYEQYF	TGTGCCAGCAGCGACACCGGGACTAGCGGATCCTACGAGCAGTACTTC
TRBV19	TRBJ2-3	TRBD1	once	CASSADRVRGTDTQYF	TGTGCCAGTAGTGCCGACAGGGTCCGTGGCACAGATACGCAGTATTTT
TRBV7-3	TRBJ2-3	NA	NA	CASSWKGSPDTQYF	TGTGCCAGCAGCTGGAAGGGCAGCCCAGATACGCAGTATTTT
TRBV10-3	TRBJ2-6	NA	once	CAISDSSGANVLTF	TGTGCCATCAGTGATAGCTCTGGGGCCAACGTCCTGACTTTC
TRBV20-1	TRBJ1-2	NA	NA	CSANQADGYTF	TGCAGTGCTAACCAGGCGGATGGCTACACCTTC
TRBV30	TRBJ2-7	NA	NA	CAWSWGGLVEREQYF	TGTGCCTGGAGTTGGGGAGGCCTAGTGGAGCGAGAGCAGTACTTC
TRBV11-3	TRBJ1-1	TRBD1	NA	CASSSFVTGGTEAFF	TGTGCCAGCAGCTCGTTTGTTACAGGGGGCACTGAAGCTTTCTTT
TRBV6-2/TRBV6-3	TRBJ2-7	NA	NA	CASSPLYEQYF	TGTGCCAGCAGCCCCCTCTACGAGCAGTACTTC
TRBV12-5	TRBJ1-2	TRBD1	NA	CASGLAGQGRGYTF	TGTGCTAGTGGTTTGGCCGGACAGGGTCGGGGCTACACCTTC
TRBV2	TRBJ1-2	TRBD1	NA	CASTGTGGGYGYTF	TGTGCCAGTACCGGGACAGGGGGCGGCTATGGCTACACCTTC
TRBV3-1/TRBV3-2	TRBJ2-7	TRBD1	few	CASSQQGDHEQYF	TGTGCCAGCAGCCAACAGGGGGACCACGAGCAGTACTTC
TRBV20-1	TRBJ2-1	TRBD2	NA	CSAPRGEQFF	TGCAGTGCTCCGCGGGGGGAGCAGTTCTTC
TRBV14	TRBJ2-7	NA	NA	CASSHSLAGGEQYF	TGTGCCAGCAGTCACTCCCTGGCGGGCGGCGAGCAGTACTTC
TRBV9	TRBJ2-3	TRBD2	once	CASSAGTSATDTQYF	TGTGCCAGCAGCGCTGGGACTAGCGCCACAGATACGCAGTATTTT
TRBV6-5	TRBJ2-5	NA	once	CASSYFQETQYF	TGTGCCAGCAGTTACTTCCAAGAGACCCAGTACTTC
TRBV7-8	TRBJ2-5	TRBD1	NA	CASSLEGWDRVTQYF	TGTGCCAGCAGCTTAGAGGGCTGGGACAGAGTAACCCAGTACTTC
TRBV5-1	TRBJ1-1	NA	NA	CASSPGQSQAFF	TGCGCCAGCAGCCCCGGACAATCGCAAGCTTTCTTT
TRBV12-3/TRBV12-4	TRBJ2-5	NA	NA	CASSLSRETQYF	TGTGCCAGCAGTTTGTCTCGGGAGACCCAGTACTTC
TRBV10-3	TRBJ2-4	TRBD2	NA	CAISAGLDVENIQYF	TGTGCCATCAGTGCGGGACTAGATGTAGAAAACATTCAGTACTTC
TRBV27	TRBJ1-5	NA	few	CASRSGNQPQHF	TGTGCCAGCAGATCAGGCAATCAGCCCCAGCATTTT
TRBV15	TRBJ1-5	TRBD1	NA	CATSGAPGQGNQPQHF	TGTGCCACCAGCGGTGCCCCGGGACAGGGAAATCAGCCCCAGCATTTT
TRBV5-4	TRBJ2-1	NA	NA	CASSYPYNEQFF	TGTGCCAGCAGCTACCCATACAATGAGCAGTTCTTC
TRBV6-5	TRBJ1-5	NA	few	CASSNQPQHF	TGTGCCAGCAGCAATCAGCCCCAGCATTTT
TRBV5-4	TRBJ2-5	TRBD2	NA	CASSPAGRTAETQYF	TGTGCCAGCAGCCCAGCGGGACGGACCGCGGAGACCCAGTACTTC
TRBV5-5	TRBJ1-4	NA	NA	CASSLEQFSEKLFF	TGTGCCAGCAGCTTGGAACAATTTTCTGAAAAACTGTTTTTT
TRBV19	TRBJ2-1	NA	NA	CASSIVGANEQFF	TGTGCCAGTAGTATAGTGGGGGCCAATGAGCAGTTCTTC
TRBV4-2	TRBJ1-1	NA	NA	CASSHTNTGWDTEAFF	TGTGCCAGCAGCCACACAAACACAGGGTGGGACACTGAAGCTTTCTTT
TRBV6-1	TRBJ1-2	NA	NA	CASSSQGNYGYTF	TGTGCCAGCAGTTCTCAGGGGAACTATGGCTACACCTTC
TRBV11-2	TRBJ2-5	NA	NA	CASSLGGGIQETQYF	TGTGCCAGCAGCTTAGGTGGGGGGATTCAAGAGACCCAGTACTTC
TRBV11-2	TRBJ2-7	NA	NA	CASSLPSSYEQYF	TGTGCCAGCAGCTTACCCAGCTCCTACGAGCAGTACTTC
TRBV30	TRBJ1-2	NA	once	CAWSVGLSSGYTF	TGTGCCTGGAGTGTAGGTCTCTCAAGCGGCTACACCTTC
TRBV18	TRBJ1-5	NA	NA	CASSPSQRLYNQPQHF	TGTGCCAGCTCACCTTCGCAGAGGTTATATAATCAGCCCCAGCATTTT
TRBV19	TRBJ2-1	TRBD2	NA	CASSSGTRTLGEQFF	TGTGCCAGTAGTTCCGGGACTAGGACCCTTGGGGAGCAGTTCTTC
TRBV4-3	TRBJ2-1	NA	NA	CASSQNRVRSYNEQFF	TGCGCCAGCAGCCAAAACAGGGTTCGGTCCTACAATGAGCAGTTCTTC
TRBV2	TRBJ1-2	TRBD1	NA	CASIEPPTGTLNGYTF	TGTGCCAGCATCGAGCCCCCGACAGGGACCCTAAATGGCTACACCTTC